This T cell receptor (beta chain) comes out of a study of blood T cell repertoires in COVID-19. Study context: The origin of the acute and convalescent COVID-19 samples was the United States, Italy and Spain. Nucleic acid was either cDNA or gDNA, and it came from T cells, B-cell-depleted T cells, or PBMCs.

Some clones are missing from TCRdb's copy, which holds only in-frame ones; the method was immunoSEQ multiplex PCR. The sample holds about 110,000 clones, approximately 90% seen once. The germline V gene has CDR1 KGHSH and CDR2 LQKENI. Trimming cost V 6 bases and J 5 bases, with 10 bases left between them. This CDR3 spans 13 amino acids. The source is a man between 50 and 59 years old with active or convalescent COVID-19. Sequenced input: peripheral blood. This sequence joins TRBV18 and TRBJ2-2, with D uncertain. The CDR3 reads CASSYQDTGELFF. The CDR3 region has the DNA TGTGCCAGCTCCTACCAGGATACCGGGGAGCTGTTTTTT.